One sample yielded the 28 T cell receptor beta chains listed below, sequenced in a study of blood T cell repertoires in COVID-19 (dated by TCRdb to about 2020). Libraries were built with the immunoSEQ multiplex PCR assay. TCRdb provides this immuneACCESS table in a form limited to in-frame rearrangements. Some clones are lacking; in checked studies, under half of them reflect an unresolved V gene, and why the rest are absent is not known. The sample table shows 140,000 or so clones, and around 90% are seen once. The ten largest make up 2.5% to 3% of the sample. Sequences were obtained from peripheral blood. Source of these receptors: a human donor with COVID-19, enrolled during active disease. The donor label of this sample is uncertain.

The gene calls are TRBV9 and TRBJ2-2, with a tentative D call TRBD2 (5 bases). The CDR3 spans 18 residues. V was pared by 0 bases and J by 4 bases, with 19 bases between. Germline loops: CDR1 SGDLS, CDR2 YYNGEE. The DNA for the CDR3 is TGTGCCAGCAGCGTAGGGGTTGGAAAGAAGCGGAGCACCGGGGAGCTGTTTTTT. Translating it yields CASSVGVGKKRSTGELFF.

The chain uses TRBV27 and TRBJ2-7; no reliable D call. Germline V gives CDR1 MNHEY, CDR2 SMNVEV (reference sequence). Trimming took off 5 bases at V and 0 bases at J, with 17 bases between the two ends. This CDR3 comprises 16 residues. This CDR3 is CASSPRVRWSSYEQYF. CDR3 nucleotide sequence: TGTGCCAGCAGTCCCCGCGTTAGGTGGAGCTCCTACGAGCAGTACTTC.

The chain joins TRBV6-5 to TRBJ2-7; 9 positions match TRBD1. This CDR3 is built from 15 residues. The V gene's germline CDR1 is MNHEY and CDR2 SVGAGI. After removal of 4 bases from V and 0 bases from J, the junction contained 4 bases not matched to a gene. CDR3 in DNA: TGTGCCAGCAGTTCCCTACAGGGGGCCTCCTACGAGCAGTACTTC. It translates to CASSSLQGASYEQYF.

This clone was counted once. The CDR3 sequence: CASSMGQGDGYTF. CDR3 DNA: TGCGCCAGCAGCATGGGACAGGGGGATGGCTACACCTTC. This rearrangement joins TRBV5-1 to TRBJ1-2; 11 nucleotides match TRBD1. CDR1 and CDR2 from the germline V gene are SGHRS and YFSETQ. The CDR3 is 13 amino acids. Trimming cost V 4 bases and J 6 bases; bases outside gene matches: 2.

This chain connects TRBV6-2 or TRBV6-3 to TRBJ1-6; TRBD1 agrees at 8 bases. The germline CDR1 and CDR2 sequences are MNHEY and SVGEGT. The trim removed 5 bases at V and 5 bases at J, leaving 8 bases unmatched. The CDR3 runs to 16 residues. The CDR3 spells CASSPSGQANNSPLHF. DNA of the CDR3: TGTGCCAGCAGTCCCTCGGGACAGGCAAATAATTCACCCCTCCACTTT.

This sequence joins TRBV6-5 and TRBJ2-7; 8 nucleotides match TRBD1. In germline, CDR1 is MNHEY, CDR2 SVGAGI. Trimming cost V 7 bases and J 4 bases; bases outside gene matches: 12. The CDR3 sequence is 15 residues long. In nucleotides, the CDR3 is TGTGCCAGCACGGGACCCTCGACAGGGGTTTACGAGCAGTACTTC. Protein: CASTGPSTGVYEQYF.

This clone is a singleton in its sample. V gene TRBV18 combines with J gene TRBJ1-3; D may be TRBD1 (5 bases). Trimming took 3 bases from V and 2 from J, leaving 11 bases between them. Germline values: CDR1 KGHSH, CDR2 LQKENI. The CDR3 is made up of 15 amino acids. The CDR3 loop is CASSPGPAAGNTIYF. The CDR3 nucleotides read TGTGCCAGCTCACCGGGGCCCGCAGCTGGAAACACCATATATTTT.

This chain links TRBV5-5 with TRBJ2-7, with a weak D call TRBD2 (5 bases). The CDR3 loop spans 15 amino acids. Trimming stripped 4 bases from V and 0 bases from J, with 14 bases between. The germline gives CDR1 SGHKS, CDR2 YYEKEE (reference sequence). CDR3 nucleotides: TGTGCCAGCAGCCTCCGAGCGGTGAGCTCCTACGAGCAGTACTTC. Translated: CASSLRAVSSYEQYF. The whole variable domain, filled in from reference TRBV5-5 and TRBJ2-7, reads DAGVTQSPTHLIKTRGQQVTLRCSPISGHKSVSWYQQVLGQGPQFIFQYYEKEERGRGNFPDRFSARQFPNYSSELNVNALLLGDSALYLCASSLRAVSSYEQYFGPGTRLTVT.

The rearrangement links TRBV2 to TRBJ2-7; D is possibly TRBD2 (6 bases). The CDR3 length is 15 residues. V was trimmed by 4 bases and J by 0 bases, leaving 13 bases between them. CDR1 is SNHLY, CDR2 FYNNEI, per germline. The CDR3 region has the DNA TGTGCCAGCAGTGGGGGAGGACTTCACTCCTACGAGCAGTACTTC. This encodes CASSGGGLHSYEQYF. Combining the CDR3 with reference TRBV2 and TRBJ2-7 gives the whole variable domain EPEVTQTPSHQVTQMGQEVILRCVPISNHLYFYWYRQILGQKVEFLVSFYNNEISEKSEIFDDQFSVERPDGSNFTLKIRSTKLEDSAMYFCASSGGGLHSYEQYFGPGTRLTVT.

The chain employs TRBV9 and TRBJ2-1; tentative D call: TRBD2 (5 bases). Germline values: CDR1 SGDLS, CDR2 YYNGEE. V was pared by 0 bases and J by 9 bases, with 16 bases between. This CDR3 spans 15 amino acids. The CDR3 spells CASSVAWYSASEQFF. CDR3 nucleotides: TGTGCCAGCAGCGTAGCTTGGTATAGCGCGAGTGAGCAGTTCTTC. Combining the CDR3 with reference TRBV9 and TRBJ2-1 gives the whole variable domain DSGVTQTPKHLITATGQRVTLRCSPRSGDLSVYWYQQSLDQGLQFLIQYYNGEERAKGNILERFSAQQFPDLHSELNLSSLELGDSALYFCASSVAWYSASEQFFGPGTRLTVL.

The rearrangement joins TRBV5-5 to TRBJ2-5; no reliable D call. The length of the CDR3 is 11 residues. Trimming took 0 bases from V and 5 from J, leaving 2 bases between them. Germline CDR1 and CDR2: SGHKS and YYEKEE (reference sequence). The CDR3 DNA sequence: TGTGCCAGCAGCTTGGCGGAGACCCAGTACTTC. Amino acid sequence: CASSLAETQYF.

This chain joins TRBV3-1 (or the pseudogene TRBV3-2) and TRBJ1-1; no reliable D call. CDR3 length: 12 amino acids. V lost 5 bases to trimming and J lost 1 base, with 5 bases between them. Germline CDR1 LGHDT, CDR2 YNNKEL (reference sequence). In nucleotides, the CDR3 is TGTGCCAGCAGCAAACAGAACACTGAAGCTTTCTTT. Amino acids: CASSKQNTEAFF.

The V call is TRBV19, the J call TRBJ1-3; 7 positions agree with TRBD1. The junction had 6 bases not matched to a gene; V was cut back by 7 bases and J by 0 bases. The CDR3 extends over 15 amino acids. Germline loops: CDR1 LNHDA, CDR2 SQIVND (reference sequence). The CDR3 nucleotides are TGTGCCAGTAAAACAGGGGACAGCTCTGGAAACACCATATATTTT. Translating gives CASKTGDSSGNTIYF. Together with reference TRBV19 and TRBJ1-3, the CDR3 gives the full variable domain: DGGITQSPKYLFRKEGQNVTLSCEQNLNHDAMYWYRQDPGQGLRLIYYSQIVNDFQKGDIAEGYSVSREKKESFPLTVTSAQKNPTAFYLCASKTGDSSGNTIYFGEGSWLTVV.

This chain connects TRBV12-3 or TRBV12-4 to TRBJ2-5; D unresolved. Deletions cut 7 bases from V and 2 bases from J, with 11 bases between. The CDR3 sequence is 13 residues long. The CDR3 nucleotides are TGTGCCAGCACCAATTCACGGCAAGAGACCCAGTACTTC. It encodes CASTNSRQETQYF.

CDR3 in DNA: TGTGCCAGCAGTTGGGGACTAGCATCGAGAGAGACCCAGTACTTC. Its translation is CASSWGLASRETQYF. This chain uses TRBV28 with TRBJ2-5, with 9 nucleotides matching TRBD2. The CDR3 is made up of 15 amino acids. The V gene's germline CDR1 is MDHEN and CDR2 SYDVKM. Trimming took 4 bases from V and 4 from J; bases not matched to a gene: 7.

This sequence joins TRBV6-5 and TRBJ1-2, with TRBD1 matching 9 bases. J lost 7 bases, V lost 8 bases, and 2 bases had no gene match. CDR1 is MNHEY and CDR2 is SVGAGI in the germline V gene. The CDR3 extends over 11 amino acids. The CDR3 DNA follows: TGTGCCAGCTTGGACAGGGGTGGCTACACCTTC. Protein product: CASLDRGGYTF.

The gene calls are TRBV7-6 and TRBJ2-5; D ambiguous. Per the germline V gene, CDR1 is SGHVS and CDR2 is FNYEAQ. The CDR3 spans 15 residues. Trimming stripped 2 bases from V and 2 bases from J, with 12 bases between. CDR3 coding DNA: TGTGCCAGCAGCTTATATCGTGGCTGGCAAGAGACCCAGTACTTC. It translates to CASSLYRGWQETQYF.

The CDR3 here is CASSLDSNYGYTF. CDR3 sequence (DNA): TGTGCCAGCAGCTTGGACAGTAACTATGGCTACACCTTC. This sequence joins TRBV7-2 and TRBJ1-2, with D tentatively TRBD1 (6 bases). The CDR3 is made up of 13 amino acids. V was shortened by 3 bases and J by 1 base, with 6 bases between the two germline ends. Germline values: CDR1 SGHTA, CDR2 FQGNSA. Together with reference TRBV7-2 and TRBJ1-2, the CDR3 gives the full variable domain: GAGVSQSPSNKVTEKGKDVELRCDPISGHTALYWYRQSLGQGLEFLIYFQGNSAPDKSGLPSDRFSAERTGGSVSTLTIQRTQQEDSAVYLCASSLDSNYGYTFGSGTRLTVV.

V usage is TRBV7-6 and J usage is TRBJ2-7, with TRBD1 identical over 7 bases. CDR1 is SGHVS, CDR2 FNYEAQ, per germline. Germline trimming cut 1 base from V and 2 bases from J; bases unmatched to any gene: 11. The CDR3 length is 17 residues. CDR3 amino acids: CASSLVMSGTATYEQYF. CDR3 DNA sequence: TGTGCCAGCAGCTTAGTAATGTCCGGGACAGCAACCTACGAGCAGTACTTC.

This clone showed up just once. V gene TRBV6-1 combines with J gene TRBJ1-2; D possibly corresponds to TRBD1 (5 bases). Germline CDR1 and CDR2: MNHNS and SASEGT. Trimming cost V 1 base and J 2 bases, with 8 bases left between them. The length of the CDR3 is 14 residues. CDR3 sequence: CASSEGGENYGYTF. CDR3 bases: TGTGCCAGCAGTGAAGGGGGGGAGAACTATGGCTACACCTTC.

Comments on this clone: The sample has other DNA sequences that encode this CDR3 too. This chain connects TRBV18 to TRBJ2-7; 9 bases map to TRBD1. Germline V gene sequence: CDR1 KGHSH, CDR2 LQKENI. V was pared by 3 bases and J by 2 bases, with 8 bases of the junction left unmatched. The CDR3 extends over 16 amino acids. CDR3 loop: CASSPGHGTGPYEQYF. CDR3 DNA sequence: TGTGCCAGCTCACCGGGGCACGGGACAGGGCCCTACGAGCAGTACTTC.

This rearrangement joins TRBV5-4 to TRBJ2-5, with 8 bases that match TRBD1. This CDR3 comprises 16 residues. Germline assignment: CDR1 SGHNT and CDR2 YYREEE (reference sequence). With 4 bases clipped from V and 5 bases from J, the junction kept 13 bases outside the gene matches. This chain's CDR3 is CASSPDPDRGRETQYF. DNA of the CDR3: TGTGCCAGCAGCCCTGACCCTGACAGGGGCCGGGAGACCCAGTACTTC.

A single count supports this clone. The CDR3 loop reads CASSASGVGNQPQHF. The CDR3 DNA reads TGTGCCAGCAGTGCTTCGGGGGTGGGCAATCAGCCCCAGCATTTT. V and J are TRBV6-2 or TRBV6-3 and TRBJ1-5; D is possibly TRBD1 (5 bases). The CDR3 is 15 residues long. V lost 5 bases and J 2 bases, leaving 13 bases between the germline ends. Germline CDR1 is MNHEY and CDR2 is SVGEGT.

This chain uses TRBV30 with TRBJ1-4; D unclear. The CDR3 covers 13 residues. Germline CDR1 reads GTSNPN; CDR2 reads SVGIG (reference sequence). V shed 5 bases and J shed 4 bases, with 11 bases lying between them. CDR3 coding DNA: TGTGCCTGGGACACGGGAAATAATGAAAAACTGTTTTTT. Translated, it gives CAWDTGNNEKLFF.

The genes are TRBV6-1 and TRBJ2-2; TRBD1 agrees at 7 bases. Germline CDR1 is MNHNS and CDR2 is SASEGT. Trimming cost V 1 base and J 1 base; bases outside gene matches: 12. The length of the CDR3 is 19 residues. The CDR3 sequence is CASSEEGGFWVGNTGELFF. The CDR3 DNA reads TGTGCCAGCAGTGAAGAAGGGGGCTTTTGGGTCGGGAACACCGGGGAGCTGTTTTTT.

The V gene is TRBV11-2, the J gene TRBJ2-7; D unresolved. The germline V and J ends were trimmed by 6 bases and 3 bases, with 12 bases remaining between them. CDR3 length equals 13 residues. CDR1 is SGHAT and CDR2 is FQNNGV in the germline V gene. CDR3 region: CASSSSQIYEQYF. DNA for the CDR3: TGTGCCAGCAGTTCTTCCCAGATCTACGAGCAGTACTTC.

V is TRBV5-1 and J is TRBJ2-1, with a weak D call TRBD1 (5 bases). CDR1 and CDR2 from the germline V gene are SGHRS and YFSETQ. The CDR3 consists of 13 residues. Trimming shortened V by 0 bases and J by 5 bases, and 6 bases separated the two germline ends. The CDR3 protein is CASSLEGHNEQFF. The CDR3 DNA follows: TGCGCCAGCAGCTTGGAGGGGCACAATGAGCAGTTCTTC.

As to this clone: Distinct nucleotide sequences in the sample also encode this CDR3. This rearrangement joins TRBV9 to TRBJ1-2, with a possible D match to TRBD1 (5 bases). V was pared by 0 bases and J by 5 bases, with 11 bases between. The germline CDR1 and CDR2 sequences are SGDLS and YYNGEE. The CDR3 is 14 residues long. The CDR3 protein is CASSVAQGFYGYTF. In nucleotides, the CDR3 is TGTGCCAGCAGCGTAGCGCAGGGTTTTTATGGCTACACCTTC.